This T cell receptor beta chain was identified in a study of T-cell memory formation after mild COVID-19. To note about this clonotype: At one end the junction does not follow the germline gene, possibly because of a read error.

Germline V gives CDR1 SGHAT, CDR2 FQNNGV. This CDR3 has 14 residues. TCRdb recomputed calls from the 5' RACE reads with MiXCR, one row per CDR3 protein. The top ten hold 55% of the sample, which has about 12,000 distinct CDR3 sequences, about 14% seen once. The sequence derives from a man aged 18-30 years who had mild COVID-19 (a few samples of this study predate the infection). Cell type and time point are not known. The J gene is TRBJ2-5, the V gene TRBV11-2; TRBD1 or TRBD2 may be the D gene (5 bases each). Material for sequencing was PBMCs or a T cell subset sorted from them (not recorded which). CDR3 region: CASSLRGVEETKYF. CDR3 sequence (DNA): TGTGCCAGCAGCTTAAGGGGAGTGGAAGAGACCAAGTACTTC.